This paragraph reports one TCR beta chain. Clones were sequenced by immunoSEQ multiplex PCR, and TCRdb holds only the in-frame ones, with some missing. The sample includes tens of thousands of clones, about 83% of them seen just once. This entry belongs to a study of blood T cell repertoires in COVID-19. About the study: Sites in the United States, Italy and Spain provided acute and convalescent COVID-19 samples. PBMCs, B-cell-depleted T cells, or T cells were the source of the cDNA or gDNA that made up the material.

Germline CDR1 and CDR2: MNHNY and SVGAGI (reference sequence). The CDR3 runs to 15 residues. V was cut by 6 bases and J by 4 bases, with 17 bases left in between. This sequence was found in a woman over 75 with acute or convalescent COVID-19. The chain carries TRBV6-6 and TRBJ2-3; weak D call: TRBD1 (8 bases). The sequencing sample was made of peripheral blood. The CDR3 DNA reads as TGTGCCAGCAGCCGCGGACAGGGAGGGTCAGATACGCAGTATTTT. Residues: CASSRGQGGSDTQYF.